This TCR beta chain appears in the sequencing data of a study of blood T cell repertoires in COVID-19. Study-wide background: Samples of COVID-19 (acute and convalescent) were obtained from the United States, Italy and Spain. In each case, the material was cDNA or gDNA derived from T cells, B-cell-depleted T cells, or PBMCs.

The CDR3 contains 15 residues. V lost 4 bases to trimming and J lost 1 base; unmatched junction nucleotides: 2. Germline V gene lookup returns CDR1 LGHDT and CDR2 YNNKEL (reference sequence). Original processing notes: Amplification with reference gene primers provided the estimates of nucleated cell counts. Libraries were prepared by immunoSEQ multiplex PCR; TCRdb keeps only in-frame clonotypes and omits some of them. V, J and clone size reflect that table, while D and trimming were determined from the DNA. Here the sample spans around 50,000 clones, roughly nine tenths being singletons. The receptor was derived from a man in his 60s with active or convalescent COVID-19. Sequencing input: peripheral blood. The chain has TRBV3-1 (or the pseudogene TRBV3-2) and TRBJ2-2; 8 bases match TRBD1. The CDR3 spells CASSRGTGNTGELFF. The CDR3 DNA follows: TGTGCCAGCAGCCGAGGGACAGGGAACACCGGGGAGCTGTTTTTT.